This TCR beta chain was identified during a study of blood T cell repertoires in COVID-19. Looking at the study overall: The samples span acute and convalescent COVID-19 from the United States, Italy and Spain.

This CDR3 contains 16 residues. V lost 0 bases, J lost 5 bases, and 17 bases lay in between. Germline lookup yields CDR1 SGHTA and CDR2 FQGNSA. Data came from immunoSEQ multiplex PCR; TCRdb stores just in-frame clones and leaves some out. The table records about 440,000 clones, approximately 90% of them present only once. This clone was seen only once. The rearrangement uses TRBV7-2 and TRBJ2-7; maybe TRBD2 (6 bases). This clonotype originated in a woman aged 45-60 years with COVID-19, enrolled during active disease. Material: peripheral blood. CDR3 sequence: CASSLAPKGRGDEQYF. In nucleotides, the CDR3 is TGTGCCAGCAGCTTAGCCCCGAAGGGGCGGGGAGACGAGCAGTACTTC.